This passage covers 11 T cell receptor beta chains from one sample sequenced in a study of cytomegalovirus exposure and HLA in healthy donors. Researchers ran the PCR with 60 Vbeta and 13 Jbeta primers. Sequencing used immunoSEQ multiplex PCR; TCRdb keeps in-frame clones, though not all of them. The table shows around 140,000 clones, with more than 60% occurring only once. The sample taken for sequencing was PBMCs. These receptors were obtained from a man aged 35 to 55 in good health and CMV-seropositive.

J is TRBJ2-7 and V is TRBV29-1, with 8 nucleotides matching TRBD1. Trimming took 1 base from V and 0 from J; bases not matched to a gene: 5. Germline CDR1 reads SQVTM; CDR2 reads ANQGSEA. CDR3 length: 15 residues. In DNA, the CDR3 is TGCAGCGTTGAAGCCGGGGGACAGGTCTCCTACGAGCAGTACTTC. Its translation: CSVEAGGQVSYEQYF.

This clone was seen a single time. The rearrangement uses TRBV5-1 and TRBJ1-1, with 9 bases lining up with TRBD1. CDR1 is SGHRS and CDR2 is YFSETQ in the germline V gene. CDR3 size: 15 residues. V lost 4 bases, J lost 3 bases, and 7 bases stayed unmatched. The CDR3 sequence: CASSPGTGKDTEAFF. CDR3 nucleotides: TGCGCCAGCAGCCCCGGGACAGGGAAGGACACTGAAGCTTTCTTT.

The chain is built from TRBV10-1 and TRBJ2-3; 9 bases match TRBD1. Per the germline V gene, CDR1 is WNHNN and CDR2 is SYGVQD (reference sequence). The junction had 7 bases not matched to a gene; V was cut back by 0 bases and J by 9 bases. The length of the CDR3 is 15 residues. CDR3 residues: CASSESRGGQGTQYF. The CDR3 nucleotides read TGCGCCAGCAGTGAGTCGAGGGGGGGACAGGGCACGCAGTATTTT.

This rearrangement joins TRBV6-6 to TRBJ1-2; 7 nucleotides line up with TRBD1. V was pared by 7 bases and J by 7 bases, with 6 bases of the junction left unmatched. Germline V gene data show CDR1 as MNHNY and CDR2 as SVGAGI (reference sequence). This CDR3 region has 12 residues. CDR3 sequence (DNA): TGTGCCAGCACGAAGACAGGGATTGGCTACACCTTC. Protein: CASTKTGIGYTF.

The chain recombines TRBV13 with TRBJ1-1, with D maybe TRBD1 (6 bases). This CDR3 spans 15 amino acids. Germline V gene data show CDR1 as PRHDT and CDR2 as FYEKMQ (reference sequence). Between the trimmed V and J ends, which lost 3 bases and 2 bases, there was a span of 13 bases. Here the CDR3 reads CASSLGGRINTEAFF. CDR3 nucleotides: TGTGCCAGCAGCTTGGGGGGGCGCATTAACACTGAAGCTTTCTTT.

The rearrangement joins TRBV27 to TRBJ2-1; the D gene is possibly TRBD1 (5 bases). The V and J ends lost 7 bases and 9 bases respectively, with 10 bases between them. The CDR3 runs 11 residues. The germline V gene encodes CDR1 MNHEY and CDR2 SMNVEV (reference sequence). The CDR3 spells CASIRGFEQFF. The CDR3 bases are TGTGCCAGCATTAGGGGCTTTGAGCAGTTCTTC.

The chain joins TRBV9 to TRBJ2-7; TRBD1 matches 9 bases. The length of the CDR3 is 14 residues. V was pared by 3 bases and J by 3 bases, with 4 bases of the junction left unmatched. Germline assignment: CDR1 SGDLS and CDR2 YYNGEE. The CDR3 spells CASSAGTGFYEQYF. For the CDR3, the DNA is TGTGCCAGCAGCGCCGGGACAGGGTTCTACGAGCAGTACTTC.

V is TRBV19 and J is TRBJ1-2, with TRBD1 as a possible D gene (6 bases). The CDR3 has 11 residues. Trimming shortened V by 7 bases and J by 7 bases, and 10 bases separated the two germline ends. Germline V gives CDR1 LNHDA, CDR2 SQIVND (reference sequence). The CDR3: CASTQGVGYTF. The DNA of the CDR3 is TGTGCCAGTACACAGGGCGTTGGCTACACCTTC.

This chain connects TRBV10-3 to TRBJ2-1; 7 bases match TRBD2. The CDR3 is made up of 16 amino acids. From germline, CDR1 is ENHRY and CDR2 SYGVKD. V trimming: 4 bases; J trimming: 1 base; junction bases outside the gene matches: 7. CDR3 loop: CAISGGTSESYNEQFF. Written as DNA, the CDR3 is TGTGCCATCAGTGGGGGAACTAGCGAGTCCTACAATGAGCAGTTCTTC.

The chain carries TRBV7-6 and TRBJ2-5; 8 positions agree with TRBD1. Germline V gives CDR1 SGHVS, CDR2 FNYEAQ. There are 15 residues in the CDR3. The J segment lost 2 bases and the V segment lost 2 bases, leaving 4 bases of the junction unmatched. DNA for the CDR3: TGTGCCAGCAGCTTAAAGCAGGGGGCACAAGAGACCCAGTACTTC. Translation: CASSLKQGAQETQYF.

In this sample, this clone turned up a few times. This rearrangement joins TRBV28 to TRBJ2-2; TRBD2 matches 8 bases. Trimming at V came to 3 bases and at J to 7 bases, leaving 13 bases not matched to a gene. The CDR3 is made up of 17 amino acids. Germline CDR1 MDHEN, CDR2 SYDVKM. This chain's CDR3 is CASSFGSGEIGSGELFF. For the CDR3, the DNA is TGTGCCAGCAGTTTTGGTAGCGGGGAGATTGGGAGCGGGGAGCTGTTTTTT.